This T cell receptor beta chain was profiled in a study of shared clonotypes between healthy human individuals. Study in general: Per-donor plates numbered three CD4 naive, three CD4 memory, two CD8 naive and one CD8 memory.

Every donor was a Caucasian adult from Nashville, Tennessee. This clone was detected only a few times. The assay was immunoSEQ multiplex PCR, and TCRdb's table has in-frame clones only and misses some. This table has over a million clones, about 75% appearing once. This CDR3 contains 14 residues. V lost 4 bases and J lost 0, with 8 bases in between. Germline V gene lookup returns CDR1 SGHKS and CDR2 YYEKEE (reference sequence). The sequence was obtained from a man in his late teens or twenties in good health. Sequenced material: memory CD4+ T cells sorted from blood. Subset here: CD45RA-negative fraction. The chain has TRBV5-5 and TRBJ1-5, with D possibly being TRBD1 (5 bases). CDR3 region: CASSRQYSNQPQHF. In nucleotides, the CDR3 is TGTGCCAGCAGCAGACAGTATAGCAATCAGCCCCAGCATTTT.